The TCR beta chain under discussion was sequenced for a study of early T cells in non-severe SARS-CoV-2 infection. In the study overall: Sequencing of bulk RNA from unsorted whole blood was done, without chain pairing.

This clonotype was observed at least ten times. Attached unique molecular identifiers marked individual cDNA molecules. TCRdb fed the 5' RACE reads into MiXCR, producing one record per CDR3 protein. The table includes approximately 65,000 distinct CDR3 sequences, 10% to 12% detected once. The material sequenced was whole blood, taken at baseline. The receptor's source is an adult who was a healthcare worker with PCR-confirmed SARS-CoV-2 infection or an uninfected control (not recorded which).

The CDR3 region is CASSQGQEGSPLHF. CDR3 nucleotides: TGTGCCAGCAGCCAAGGACAGGAAGGCTCACCCCTCCACTTT. This sequence joins TRBV3-1 and TRBJ1-6; D might be TRBD1 (6 bases). The CDR3 contains 14 residues. CDR1 and CDR2 from the germline V gene are LGHDT and YNNKEL (reference sequence). Trimming took off 1 base at V and 10 bases at J, with 11 bases between the two ends. The variable domain in full, completed from reference TRBV3-1 and TRBJ1-6, reads DTAVSQTPKYLVTQMGNDKSIKCEQNLGHDTMYWYKQDSKKFLKIMFSYNNKELIINETVPNRFSPKSPDKAHLNLHINSLELGDSAVYFCASSQGQEGSPLHFGNGTRLTVT.